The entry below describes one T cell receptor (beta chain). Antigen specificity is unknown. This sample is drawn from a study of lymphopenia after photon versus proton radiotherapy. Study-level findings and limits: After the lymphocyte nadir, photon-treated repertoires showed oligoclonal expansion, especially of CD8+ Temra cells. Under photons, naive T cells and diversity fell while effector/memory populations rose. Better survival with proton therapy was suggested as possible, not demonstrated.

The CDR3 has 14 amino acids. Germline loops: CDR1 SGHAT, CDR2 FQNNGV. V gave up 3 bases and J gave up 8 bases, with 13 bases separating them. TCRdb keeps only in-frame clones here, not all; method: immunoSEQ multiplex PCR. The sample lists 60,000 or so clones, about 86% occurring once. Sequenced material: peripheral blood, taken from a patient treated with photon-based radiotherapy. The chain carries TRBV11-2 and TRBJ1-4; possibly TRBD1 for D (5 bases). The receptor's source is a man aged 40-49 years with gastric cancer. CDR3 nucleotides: TGTGCCAGCAGCTTGTTTCACAAGGGGGAAAAACTGTTTTTT. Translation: CASSLFHKGEKLFF.